This entry lists 10 T cell receptor beta chains sequenced from one sample in a study of shared clonotypes between healthy human individuals. Sequencing used immunoSEQ multiplex PCR; TCRdb keeps in-frame clones, though not all of them. The data contain millions of clones, more than 85% of them singletons. Naive CD8 populations comprised CD45RO-negative cells positively selected for CCR7, excluding terminally differentiated effector memory CD45RA+ cells. The sequenced material came from naive CD8+ T cells from PBMCs. Every receptor here comes from a man younger than 30 in good health. Some clones in this sample may be carry-over from other donors' samples.

V usage is TRBV10-3 and J usage is TRBJ1-2, with 7 bases lining up with TRBD1. CDR1 ENHRY and CDR2 SYGVKD come from the germline V gene. The CDR3 has 12 residues. Unmatched junction bases numbered 0, after V lost 2 bases and J lost 6 bases. CDR3 protein: CAISERGHGYTF. As DNA, the CDR3 is TGTGCCATCAGTGAGAGGGGGCATGGCTACACCTTC.

With respect to this clone: The junction does not match germline at one end; this may be a read error. The chain joins TRBV15 to TRBJ2-5, with D possibly TRBD2 on 5 matching bases. CDR3 size: 12 residues. CDR1 LNHNV and CDR2 YYDKDF come from the germline V gene (reference sequence). CDR3 protein: CATSRDRETRYF. The CDR3, as DNA: TGTGCCACCAGCAGAGATAGGGAGACCCGGTACTTC.

The V and J genes are TRBV11-2 and TRBJ2-7; D gene uncertain. V lost 3 bases and J lost 3, with 12 bases in between. Germline CDR1 is SGHAT and CDR2 is FQNNGV. This CDR3 has 14 residues. The CDR3 protein is CASSFGGRGYEQYF. The CDR3 coding sequence is TGTGCCAGCAGCTTCGGTGGCAGAGGCTACGAGCAGTACTTC.

The chain has TRBV13 and TRBJ2-7; 9 bases agree with TRBD1. Trimming took 4 bases from V and 4 from J; bases not matched to a gene: 5. Per the germline V gene, CDR1 is PRHDT and CDR2 is FYEKMQ (reference sequence). CDR3 size: 14 residues. CDR3 loop: CASSSRDREYEQYF. The CDR3 region has the DNA TGTGCCAGCAGCTCCCGGGACAGGGAGTACGAGCAGTACTTC.

The genes are TRBV7-9 and TRBJ2-3, with TRBD2 matching over 12 bases. Germline V CDR1 and CDR2: SEHNR, FQNEAQ (reference sequence). Unmatched junction bases numbered 4, after V lost 3 bases and J lost 3 bases. CDR3 length: 16 residues. The DNA of the CDR3 is TGTGCCAGCAGCTTGACTAGCGGGAGAGGTACAGATACGCAGTATTTT. Protein product: CASSLTSGRGTDTQYF.

Remarks on this clone: Other DNA sequences from this sample encode an identical CDR3 as well. This chain joins TRBV27 and TRBJ2-1; D is perhaps TRBD1 or TRBD2 (5 bases each). Germline-derived CDR1 and CDR2 are MNHEY and SMNVEV (reference sequence). CDR3 size: 14 residues. V dropped 3 bases and J dropped 1 base, with 7 bases sitting between them. The CDR3 reads CASSFGASYNEQFF. CDR3 nucleotides: TGTGCCAGCAGTTTCGGGGCGTCCTACAATGAGCAGTTCTTC.

The chain is built from TRBV7-9 and TRBJ2-1; 7 nucleotides match TRBD2. This CDR3 has 12 amino acids. Germline loops: CDR1 SEHNR, CDR2 FQNEAQ (reference sequence). V dropped 5 bases and J dropped 10; count of bases not matched to a gene: 5. This CDR3 is CASSAGGIEQFF. The CDR3, as DNA: TGTGCCAGCAGCGCCGGGGGGATCGAGCAGTTCTTC.

CDR3 protein: CASSLALATYNEQFF. In DNA, the CDR3 is TGTGCCAGCAGCTTAGCACTAGCCACCTACAATGAGCAGTTCTTC. The chain joins TRBV11-2 to TRBJ2-1; tentatively, D is TRBD2 (6 bases). Trimming removed 1 base from V and 2 bases from J, with 9 bases in between. Germline CDR1 is SGHAT and CDR2 is FQNNGV. The CDR3 is 15 residues long.

In this sample, this clone turned up once. V gene TRBV7-8 combines with J gene TRBJ2-7; 7 bases match TRBD2. CDR1 SGHVS and CDR2 FQNEAQ come from the germline V gene. This CDR3 comprises 16 residues. V shed 6 bases and J 5 bases; nucleotides not matched to a gene: 16. DNA of the CDR3: TGTGCCAGCAGTCCAGCCCGGACTAGATCTGTCCACGAGCAGTACTTC. Translation: CASSPARTRSVHEQYF.

The rearrangement uses TRBV27 and TRBJ2-1; possible D gene TRBD1, 5 bases. Trimming left V 8 bases short and J 10 bases short, with 12 bases between. Germline-derived CDR1 and CDR2 are MNHEY and SMNVEV (reference sequence). The CDR3 spans 11 residues. The CDR3 nucleotides read TGTGCCAGCTTGCAGGGTGGCGAGCAGTTCTTC. Its translation: CASLQGGEQFF.